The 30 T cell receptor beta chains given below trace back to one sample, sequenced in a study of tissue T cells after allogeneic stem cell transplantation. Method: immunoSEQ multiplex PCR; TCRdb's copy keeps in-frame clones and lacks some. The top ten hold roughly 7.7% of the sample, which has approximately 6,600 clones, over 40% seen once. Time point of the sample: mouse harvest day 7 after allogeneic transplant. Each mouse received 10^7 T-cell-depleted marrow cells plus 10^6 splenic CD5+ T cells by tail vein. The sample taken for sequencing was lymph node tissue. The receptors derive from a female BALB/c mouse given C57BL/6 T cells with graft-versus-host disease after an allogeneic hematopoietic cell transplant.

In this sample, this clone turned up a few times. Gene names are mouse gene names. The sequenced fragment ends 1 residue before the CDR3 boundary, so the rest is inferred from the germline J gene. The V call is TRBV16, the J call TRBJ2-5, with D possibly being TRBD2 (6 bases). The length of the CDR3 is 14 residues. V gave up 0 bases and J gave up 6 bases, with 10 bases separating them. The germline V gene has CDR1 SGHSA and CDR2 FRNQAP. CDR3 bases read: TGTGCAAGCAGCTTAGATGGGGACTTGGACACCCAGTAC. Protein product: CASSLDGDLDTQY. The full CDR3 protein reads CASSLDGDLDTQYF. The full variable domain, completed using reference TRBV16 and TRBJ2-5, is NAGVIQTPRHKVTGKGQEATLWCEPISGHSAVFWYRQTIVQGLEFLTYFRNQAPIDDSGMPKERFSAQMPNQSHSTLKIQSTQPQDSAVYLCASSLDGDLDTQYFGPGTRLLVL.

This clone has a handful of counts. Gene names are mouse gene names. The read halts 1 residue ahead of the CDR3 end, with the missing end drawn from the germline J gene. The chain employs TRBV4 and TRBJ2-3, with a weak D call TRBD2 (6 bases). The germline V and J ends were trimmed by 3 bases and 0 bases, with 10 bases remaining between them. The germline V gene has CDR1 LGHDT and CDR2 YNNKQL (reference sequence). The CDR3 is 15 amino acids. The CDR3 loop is CASSYGWGSAETLYF. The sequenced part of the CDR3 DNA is TGTGCCAGCAGCTATGGCTGGGGTAGTGCAGAAACGCTGTAT.

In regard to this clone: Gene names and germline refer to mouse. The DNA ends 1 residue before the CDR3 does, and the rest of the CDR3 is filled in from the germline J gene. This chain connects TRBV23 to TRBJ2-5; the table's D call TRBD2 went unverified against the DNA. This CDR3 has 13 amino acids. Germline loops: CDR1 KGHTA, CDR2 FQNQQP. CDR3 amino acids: CSSSPGLEDTQYF. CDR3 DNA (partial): TGCTCCAGCAGTCCGGGACTGGAAGACACCCAGTAC.

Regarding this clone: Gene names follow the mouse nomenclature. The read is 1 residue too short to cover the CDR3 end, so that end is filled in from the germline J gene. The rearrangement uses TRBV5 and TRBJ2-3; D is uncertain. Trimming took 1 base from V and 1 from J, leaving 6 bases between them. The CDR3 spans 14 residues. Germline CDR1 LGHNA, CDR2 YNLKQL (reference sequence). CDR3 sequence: CASSQGWGAETLYF. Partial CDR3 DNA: TGTGCCAGCAGCCAAGGGTGGGGTGCAGAAACGCTGTAT.

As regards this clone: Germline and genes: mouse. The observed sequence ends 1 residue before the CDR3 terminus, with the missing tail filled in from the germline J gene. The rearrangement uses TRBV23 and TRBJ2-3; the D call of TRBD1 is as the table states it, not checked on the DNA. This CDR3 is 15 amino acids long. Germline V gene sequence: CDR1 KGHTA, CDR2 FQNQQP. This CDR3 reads CSSSRQGGGAETLYF. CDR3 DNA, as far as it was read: TGCTCCAGCAGTCGACAGGGGGGGGGTGCAGAAACGCTGTAT.

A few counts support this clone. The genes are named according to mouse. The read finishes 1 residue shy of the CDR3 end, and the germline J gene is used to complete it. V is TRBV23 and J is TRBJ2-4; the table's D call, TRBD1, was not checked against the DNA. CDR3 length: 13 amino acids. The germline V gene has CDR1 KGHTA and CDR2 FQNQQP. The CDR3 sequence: CSSSQRQGGTLYF. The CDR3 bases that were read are TGCTCCAGCAGTCAAAGACAGGGGGGCACCTTGTAC.

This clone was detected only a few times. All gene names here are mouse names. This CDR3 reads CASSPGQGAYEQYF. Incomplete CDR3 DNA: TGTGCCAGCAGTCCGGGACAGGGGGCTTATGAACAGTAC. This chain connects TRBV26 to TRBJ2-7, with TRBD1 matching 12 bases. The read falls 1 residue short of the CDR3 end, and the missing part is taken from the germline J gene. Germline V gene data show CDR1 as KGHPV and CDR2 as FQNQEV (reference sequence). The CDR3 has 14 residues. Trimming took 4 bases from V and 4 from J; bases not matched to a gene: 2.

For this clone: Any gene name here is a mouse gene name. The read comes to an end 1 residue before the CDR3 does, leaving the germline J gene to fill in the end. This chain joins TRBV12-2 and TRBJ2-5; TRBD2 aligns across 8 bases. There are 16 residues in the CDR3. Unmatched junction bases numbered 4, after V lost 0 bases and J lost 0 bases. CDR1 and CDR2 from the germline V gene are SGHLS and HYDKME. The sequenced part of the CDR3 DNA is TGTGCCAGCTCTCTCGAACTGGGGGTTAACCAAGACACCCAGTAC. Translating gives CASSLELGVNQDTQY. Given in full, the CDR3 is CASSLELGVNQDTQYF.

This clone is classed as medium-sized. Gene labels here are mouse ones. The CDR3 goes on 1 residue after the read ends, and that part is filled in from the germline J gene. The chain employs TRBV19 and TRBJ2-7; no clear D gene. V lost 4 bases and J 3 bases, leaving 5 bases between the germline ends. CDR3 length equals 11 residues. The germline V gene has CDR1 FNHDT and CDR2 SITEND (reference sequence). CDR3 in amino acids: CASSLDYEQYF. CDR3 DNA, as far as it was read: TGTGCCAGCAGTCTGGACTATGAACAGTAC.

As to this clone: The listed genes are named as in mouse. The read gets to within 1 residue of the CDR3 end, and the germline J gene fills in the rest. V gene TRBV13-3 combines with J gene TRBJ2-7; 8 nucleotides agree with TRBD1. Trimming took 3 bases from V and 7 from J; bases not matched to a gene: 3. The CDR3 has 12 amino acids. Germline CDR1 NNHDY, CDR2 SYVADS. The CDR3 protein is CASSARGREQYF. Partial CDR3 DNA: TGTGCCAGCAGTGCCAGGGGGCGGGAACAGTAC.

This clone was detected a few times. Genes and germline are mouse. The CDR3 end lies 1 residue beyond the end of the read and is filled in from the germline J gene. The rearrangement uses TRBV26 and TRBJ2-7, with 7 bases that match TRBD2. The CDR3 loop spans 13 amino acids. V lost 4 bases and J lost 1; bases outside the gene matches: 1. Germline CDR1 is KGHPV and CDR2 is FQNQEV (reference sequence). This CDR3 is CASSPGLSYEQYF. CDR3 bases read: TGTGCCAGCAGTCCGGGACTGTCCTATGAACAGTAC.

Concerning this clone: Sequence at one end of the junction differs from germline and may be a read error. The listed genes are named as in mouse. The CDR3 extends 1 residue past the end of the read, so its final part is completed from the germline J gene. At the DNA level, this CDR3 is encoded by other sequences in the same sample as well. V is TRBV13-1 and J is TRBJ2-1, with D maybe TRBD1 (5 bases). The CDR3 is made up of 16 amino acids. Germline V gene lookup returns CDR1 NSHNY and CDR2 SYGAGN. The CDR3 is CASSDPSDRNYAEQFF. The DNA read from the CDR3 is TGTGCTAGCAGTGATCCCTCCGACAGAAACTATGCTGAGCAGTTC.

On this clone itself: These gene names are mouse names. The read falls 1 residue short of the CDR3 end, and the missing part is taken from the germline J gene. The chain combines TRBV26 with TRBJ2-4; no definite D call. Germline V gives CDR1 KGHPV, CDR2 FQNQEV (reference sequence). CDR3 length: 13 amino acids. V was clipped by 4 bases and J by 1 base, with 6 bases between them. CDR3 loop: CASSPSGQNTLYF. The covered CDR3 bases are TGTGCCAGCAGTCCGAGTGGTCAAAACACCTTGTAC.

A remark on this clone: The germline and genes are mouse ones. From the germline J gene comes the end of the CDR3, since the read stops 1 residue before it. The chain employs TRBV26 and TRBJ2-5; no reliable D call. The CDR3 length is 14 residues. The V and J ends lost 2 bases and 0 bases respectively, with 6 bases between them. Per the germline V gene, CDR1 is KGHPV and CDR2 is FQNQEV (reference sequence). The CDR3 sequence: CASSLGINQDTQYF. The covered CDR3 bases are TGTGCCAGCAGTCTGGGAATTAACCAAGACACCCAGTAC.

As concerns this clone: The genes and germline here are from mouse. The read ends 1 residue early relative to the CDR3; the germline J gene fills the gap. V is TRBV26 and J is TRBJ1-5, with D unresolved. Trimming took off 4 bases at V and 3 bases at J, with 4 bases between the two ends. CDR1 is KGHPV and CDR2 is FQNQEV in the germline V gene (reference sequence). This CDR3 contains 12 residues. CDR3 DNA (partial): TGTGCCAGCAGTCAGATCAACCAGGCTCCGCTT. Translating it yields CASSQINQAPL. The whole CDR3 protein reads CASSQINQAPLF.

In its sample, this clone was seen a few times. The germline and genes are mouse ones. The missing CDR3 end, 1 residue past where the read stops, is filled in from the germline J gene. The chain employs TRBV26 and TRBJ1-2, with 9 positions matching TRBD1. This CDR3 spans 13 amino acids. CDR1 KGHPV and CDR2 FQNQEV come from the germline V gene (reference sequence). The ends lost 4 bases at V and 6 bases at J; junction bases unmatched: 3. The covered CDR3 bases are TGTGCCAGCAGTCGCGGGACAGGGACCGACTACACC. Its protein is CASSRGTGTDYT. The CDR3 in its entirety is CASSRGTGTDYTF. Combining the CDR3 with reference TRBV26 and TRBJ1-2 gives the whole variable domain NSKVIQTPRYLVKGQGQKAKMRCIPEKGHPVVFWYQQNKNNEFKFLINFQNQEVLQQIDMTEKRFSAECPSNSPCSLEIQSSEAGDSALYLCASSRGTGTDYTFGSGTRLLVI.

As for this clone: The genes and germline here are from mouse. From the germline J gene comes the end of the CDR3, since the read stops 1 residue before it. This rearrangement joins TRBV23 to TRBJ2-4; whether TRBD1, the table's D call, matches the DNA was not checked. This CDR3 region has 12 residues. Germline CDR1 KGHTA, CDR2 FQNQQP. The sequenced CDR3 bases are TGCTCCAGCAGCCGACAGGGAAACACCTTGTAC. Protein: CSSSRQGNTLY. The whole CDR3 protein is CSSSRQGNTLYF.

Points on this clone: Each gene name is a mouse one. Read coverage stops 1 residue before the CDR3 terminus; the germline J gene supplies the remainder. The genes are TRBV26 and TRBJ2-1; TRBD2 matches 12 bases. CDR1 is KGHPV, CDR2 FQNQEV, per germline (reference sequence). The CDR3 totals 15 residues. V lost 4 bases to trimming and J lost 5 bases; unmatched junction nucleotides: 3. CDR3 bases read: TGTGCCAGCAGTCCCGACTGGGGGGGCGATGCTGAGCAGTTC. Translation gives CASSPDWGGDAEQF. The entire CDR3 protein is CASSPDWGGDAEQFF.

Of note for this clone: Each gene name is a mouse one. CDR3 amino acids: CASSLRTGAGNTLYF. The CDR3 bases that were read are TGTGCCAGCAGTCTTAGGACAGGGGCTGGAAATACGCTCTAT. The chain has TRBV26 and TRBJ1-3, with TRBD1 matching 9 bases. The read terminates 1 residue before the CDR3 end, so the remaining end is supplied by the germline J gene. Germline V gene data show CDR1 as KGHPV and CDR2 as FQNQEV (reference sequence). The CDR3 covers 15 residues. Unmatched junction bases numbered 2, after V lost 3 bases and J lost 2 bases. Using reference TRBV26 and TRBJ1-3 for the parts outside the CDR3, the full variable domain is NSKVIQTPRYLVKGQGQKAKMRCIPEKGHPVVFWYQQNKNNEFKFLINFQNQEVLQQIDMTEKRFSAECPSNSPCSLEIQSSEAGDSALYLCASSLRTGAGNTLYFGEGSRLIVV.

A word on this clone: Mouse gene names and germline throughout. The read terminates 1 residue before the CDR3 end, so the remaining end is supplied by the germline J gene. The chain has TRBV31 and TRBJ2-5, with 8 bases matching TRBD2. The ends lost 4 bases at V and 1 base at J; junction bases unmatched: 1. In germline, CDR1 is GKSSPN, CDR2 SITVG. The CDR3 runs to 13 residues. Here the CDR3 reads CAWMGGDQDTQYF. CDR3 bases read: TGTGCCTGGATGGGGGGGGACCAAGACACCCAGTAC.

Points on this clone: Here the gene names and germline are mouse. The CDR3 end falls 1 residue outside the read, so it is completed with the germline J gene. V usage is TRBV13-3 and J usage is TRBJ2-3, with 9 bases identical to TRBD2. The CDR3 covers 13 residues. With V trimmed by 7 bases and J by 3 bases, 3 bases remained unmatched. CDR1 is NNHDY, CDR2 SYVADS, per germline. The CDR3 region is CASQTGGAETLYF. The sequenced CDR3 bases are TGTGCCAGCCAAACTGGGGGGGCAGAAACGCTGTAT.

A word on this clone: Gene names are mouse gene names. The CDR3 reads CASNRGGSDYTF. CDR3 DNA, as far as it was read: TGTGCTAGCAACAGGGGTGGCTCCGACTACACC. This rearrangement joins TRBV29 to TRBJ1-2; TRBD1 agrees at 7 bases. Read coverage stops 1 residue before the CDR3 terminus; the germline J gene supplies the remainder. The CDR3 has 12 residues. Looked up from germline, CDR1 is MSHET and CDR2 is SYDVDS. V lost 7 bases, J lost 4 bases, and 3 bases stayed unmatched.

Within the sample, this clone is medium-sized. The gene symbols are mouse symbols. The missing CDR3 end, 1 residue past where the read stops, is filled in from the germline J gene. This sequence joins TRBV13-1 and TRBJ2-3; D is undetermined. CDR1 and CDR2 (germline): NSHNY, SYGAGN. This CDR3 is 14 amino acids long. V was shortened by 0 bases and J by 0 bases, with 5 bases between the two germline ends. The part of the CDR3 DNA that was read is TGTGCCAGCAGTGATGCAGGCAGTGCAGAAACGCTGTAT. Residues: CASSDAGSAETLY. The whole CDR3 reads CASSDAGSAETLYF.

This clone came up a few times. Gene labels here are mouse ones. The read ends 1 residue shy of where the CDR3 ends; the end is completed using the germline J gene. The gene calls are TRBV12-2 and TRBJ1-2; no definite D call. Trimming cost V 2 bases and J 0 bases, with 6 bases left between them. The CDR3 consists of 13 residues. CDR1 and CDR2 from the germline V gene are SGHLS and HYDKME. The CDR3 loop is CASSPTTNSDYTF. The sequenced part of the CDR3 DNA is TGTGCCAGCTCTCCCACAACAAACTCCGACTACACC.

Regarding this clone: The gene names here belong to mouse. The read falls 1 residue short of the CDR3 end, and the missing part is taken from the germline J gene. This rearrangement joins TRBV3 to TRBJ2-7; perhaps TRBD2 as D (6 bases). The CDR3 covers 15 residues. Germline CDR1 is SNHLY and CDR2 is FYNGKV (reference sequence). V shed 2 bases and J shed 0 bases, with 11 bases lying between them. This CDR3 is CASSLRLGSSYEQYF. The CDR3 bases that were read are TGTGCCAGCAGCTTAAGGCTGGGGTCCTCCTATGAACAGTAC.

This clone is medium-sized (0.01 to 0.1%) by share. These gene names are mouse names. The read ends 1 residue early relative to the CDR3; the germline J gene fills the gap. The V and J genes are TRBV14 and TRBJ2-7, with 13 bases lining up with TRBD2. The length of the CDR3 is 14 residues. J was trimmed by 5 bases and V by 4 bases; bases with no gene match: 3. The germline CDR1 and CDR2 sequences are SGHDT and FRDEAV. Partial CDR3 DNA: TGTGCCAGCAGTCCAGGGACTGGGGGGGATGAACAGTAC. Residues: CASSPGTGGDEQY. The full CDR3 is CASSPGTGGDEQYF.

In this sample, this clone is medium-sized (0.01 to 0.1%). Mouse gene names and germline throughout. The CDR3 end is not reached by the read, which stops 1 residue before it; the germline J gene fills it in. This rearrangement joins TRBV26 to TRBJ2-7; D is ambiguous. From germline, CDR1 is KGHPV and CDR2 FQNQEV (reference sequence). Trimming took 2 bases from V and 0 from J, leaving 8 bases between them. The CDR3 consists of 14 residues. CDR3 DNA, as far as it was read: TGTGCCAGCAGTCTGAGGCAGAGCTCCTATGAACAGTAC. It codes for CASSLRQSSYEQY. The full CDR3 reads CASSLRQSSYEQYF.

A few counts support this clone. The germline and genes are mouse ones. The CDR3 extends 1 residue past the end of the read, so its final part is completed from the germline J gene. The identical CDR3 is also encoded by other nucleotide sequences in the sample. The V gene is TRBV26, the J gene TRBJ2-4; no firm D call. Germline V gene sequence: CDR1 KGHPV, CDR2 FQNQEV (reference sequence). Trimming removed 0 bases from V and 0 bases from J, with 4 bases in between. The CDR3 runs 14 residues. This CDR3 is CASSLSTSQNTLYF. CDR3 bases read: TGTGCCAGCAGTCTGTCGACAAGTCAAAACACCTTGTAC.

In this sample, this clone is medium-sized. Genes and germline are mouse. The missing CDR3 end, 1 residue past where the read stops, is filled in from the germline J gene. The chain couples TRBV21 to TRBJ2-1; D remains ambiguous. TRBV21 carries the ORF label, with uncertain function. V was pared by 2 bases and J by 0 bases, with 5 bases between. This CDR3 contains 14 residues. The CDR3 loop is CASSQGNNYAEQFF. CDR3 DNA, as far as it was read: TGTGCTAGCAGTCAAGGCAATAACTATGCTGAGCAGTTC.

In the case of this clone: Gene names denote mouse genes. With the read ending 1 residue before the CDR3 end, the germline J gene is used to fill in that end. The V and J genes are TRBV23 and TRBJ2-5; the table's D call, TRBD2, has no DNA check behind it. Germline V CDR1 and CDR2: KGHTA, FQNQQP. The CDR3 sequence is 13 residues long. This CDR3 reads CSSRRLGEDTQYF. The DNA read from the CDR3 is TGCTCCAGCAGGCGACTGGGGGAAGACACCCAGTAC.